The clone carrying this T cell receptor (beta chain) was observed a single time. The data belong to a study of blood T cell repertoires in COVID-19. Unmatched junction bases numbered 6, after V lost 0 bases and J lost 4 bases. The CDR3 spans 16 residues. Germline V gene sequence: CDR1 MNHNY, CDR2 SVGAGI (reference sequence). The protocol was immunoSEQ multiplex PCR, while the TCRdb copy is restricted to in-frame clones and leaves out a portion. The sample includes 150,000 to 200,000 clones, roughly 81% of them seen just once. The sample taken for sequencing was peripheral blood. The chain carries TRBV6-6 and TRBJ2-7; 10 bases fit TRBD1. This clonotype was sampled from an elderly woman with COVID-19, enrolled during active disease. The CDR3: CASSYSGWGQGYEQYF. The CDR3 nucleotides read TGTGCCAGCAGTTACTCGGGTTGGGGACAGGGGTACGAGCAGTACTTC.